The TCR beta chain described here comes from a study of regulatory T cells in long-lasting Graves disease. Relying on iRepertoire HTBI primers and Arm-PCR of CDR3 regions, the team built TCR beta libraries. TCRdb fed the multiplex PCR reads into MiXCR, producing one record per CDR3 protein. Here the sample spans 450,000 to 600,000 distinct CDR3 sequences, approximately 13% being singletons. This clonotype was counted between two and nine times. This CDR3 has 18 amino acids. Germline CDR1 reads SGHRS; CDR2 reads YFSETQ. V was clipped by 2 bases and J by 6 bases; unmatched bases: 11. Time point specified: newly diagnosed GD, antithyroid drugs for less than 3 months. The TCR library was made from RNA extracted from PBMCs. This sample also appeared in a second study, on T cells in Graves' hyperthyroidism and ophthalmopathy.

Sequenced here: peripheral blood mononuclear cells (PBMCs), sampled at new diagnosis, from a patient treated with antithyroid drugs. The source of this sequence is a man aged 30 to 39 with Graves disease. The chain links TRBV5-1 to TRBJ2-1; TRBD2 aligns across 13 bases. In nucleotides, the CDR3 is TGCGCCAGCAGCTTATCCGGGACTAGCGGGACCTCCGGCAATGAGCAGTTCTTC. It codes for CASSLSGTSGTSGNEQFF.